This T cell receptor beta chain was captured in a study of T cell changes during pregnancy in multiple sclerosis. TCRdb's copy holds only in-frame clones and misses some; the assay was immunoSEQ multiplex PCR. The sample has fewer than 60,000 clones; roughly 90% are singletons. The germline CDR1 and CDR2 sequences are SGHRS and YFSETQ. The CDR3 loop spans 15 amino acids. Trimming took off 0 bases at V and 1 base at J, with 8 bases between the two ends. The sequencing used peripheral blood, collected in the second trimester of pregnancy. This chain links TRBV5-1 with TRBJ2-1; D perhaps matches TRBD2 (6 bases). The sequence was collected from a female donor with multiple sclerosis, enrolled in a pregnancy study. CDR3 sequence (DNA): TGCGCCAGCAGCTTGGAAAGCGGGTCCTACAATGAGCAGTTCTTC. It specifies CASSLESGSYNEQFF. The whole variable domain, filled in from reference TRBV5-1 and TRBJ2-1, reads KAGVTQTPRYLIKTRGQQVTLSCSPISGHRSVSWYQQTPGQGLQFLFEYFSETQRNKGNFPGRFSGRQFSNSRSEMNVSTLELGDSALYLCASSLESGSYNEQFFGPGTRLTVL.